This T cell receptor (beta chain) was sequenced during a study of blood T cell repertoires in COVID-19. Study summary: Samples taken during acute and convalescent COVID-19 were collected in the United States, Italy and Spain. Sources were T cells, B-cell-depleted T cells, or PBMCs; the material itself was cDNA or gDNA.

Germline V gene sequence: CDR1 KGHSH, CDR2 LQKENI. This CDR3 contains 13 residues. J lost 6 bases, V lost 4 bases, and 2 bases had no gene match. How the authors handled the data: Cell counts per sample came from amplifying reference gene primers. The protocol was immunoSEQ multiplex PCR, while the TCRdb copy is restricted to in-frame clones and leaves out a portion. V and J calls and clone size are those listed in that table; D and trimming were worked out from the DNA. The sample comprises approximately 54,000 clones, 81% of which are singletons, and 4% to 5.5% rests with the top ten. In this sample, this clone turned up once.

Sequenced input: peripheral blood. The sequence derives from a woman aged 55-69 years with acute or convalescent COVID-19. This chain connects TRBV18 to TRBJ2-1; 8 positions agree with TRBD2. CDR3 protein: CASSLGLANEQFF. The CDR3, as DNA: TGTGCCAGCTCACTCGGACTAGCCAATGAGCAGTTCTTC.